Each of the 30 T cell receptor beta chains below was sequenced from the same sample in a study of graft-versus-host responses after intestinal transplantation. TCRdb's copy holds only in-frame clones and misses some; the assay was immunoSEQ multiplex PCR. This sample has 35,000 to 40,000 clones, with roughly 90% found just once. Tissue from the graft was processed to free its intraepithelial and lamina propria lymphocytes. The sample consisted of ileum tissue, taken about 200 days after intestinal transplant. The receptors derive from a human patient who received an intestinal transplant, so some T cells may come from the graft donor.

On this clone itself: The same CDR3 arises from other DNA sequences in this sample as well. The rearrangement joins TRBV15 to TRBJ1-2; 7 nucleotides align to TRBD1. Germline V gene sequence: CDR1 LNHNV, CDR2 YYDKDF (reference sequence). The CDR3 contains 13 residues. V was pared by 1 base and J by 5 bases, with 1 base of the junction left unmatched. This chain's CDR3 is CATSRGTGYGYTF. The CDR3 DNA reads TGTGCCACCAGCAGAGGGACAGGTTATGGCTACACCTTC. Full variable domain (rest looked up from reference TRBV15 and TRBJ1-2): DAMVIQNPRYQVTQFGKPVTLSCSQTLNHNVMYWYQQKSSQAPKLLFHYYDKDFNNEADTPDNFQSRRPNTSFCFLDIRSPGLGDTAMYLCATSRGTGYGYTFGSGTRLTVV.

This chain connects TRBV7-8 to TRBJ2-5; TRBD2 matches at 11 bases. The germline V gene encodes CDR1 SGHVS and CDR2 FQNEAQ. CDR3 length: 16 amino acids. The trim removed 5 bases at V and 9 bases at J, leaving 14 bases unmatched. CDR3 DNA sequence: TGTGCCAGCAGCAAAGCCGGGACTAGCGGTTTAGGGGCCCAGTACTTC. Translation gives CASSKAGTSGLGAQYF.

The J gene is TRBJ1-2, the V gene TRBV2, with TRBD1 matching 10 bases. Germline values: CDR1 SNHLY, CDR2 FYNNEI. Trimming at V came to 6 bases and at J to 1 base, leaving 2 bases not matched to a gene. The CDR3 has 14 amino acids. Here the CDR3 DNA reads TGTGCCAGCAGGGGACAGGGGAATAACTATGGCTACACCTTC. This gives the protein CASRGQGNNYGYTF.

The V gene is TRBV7-2, the J gene TRBJ2-1, with D tentatively TRBD1 (6 bases). Germline CDR1 SGHTA, CDR2 FQGNSA. The length of the CDR3 is 13 residues. Deletions cut 1 base from V and 10 bases from J, with 11 bases between. CDR3 sequence (DNA): TGTGCCAGCAGCTTAGGGAGCGGACAGGAGCAGTTCTTC. This translates into CASSLGSGQEQFF.

The chain employs TRBV10-3 and TRBJ2-4; D unclear. Germline V gives CDR1 ENHRY, CDR2 SYGVKD. The V end was cut by 2 bases, the J end by 11 bases, with 7 bases between. This CDR3 has 11 amino acids. CDR3 amino acids: CAISEGDFQYF. The DNA for the CDR3 is TGTGCCATCAGTGAGGGAGATTTTCAGTACTTC.

The chain uses TRBV5-6 and TRBJ1-1; 7 positions match TRBD1. CDR3 length: 13 amino acids. V shed 3 bases, J shed 1 base, and the junction held 0 bases outside the gene matches. Per germline, CDR1 SGHDT and CDR2 YYEEEE. The CDR3 loop reads CASSWDRNTEAFF. The CDR3 region has the DNA TGTGCCAGCAGCTGGGACAGGAACACTGAAGCTTTCTTT.

The CDR3 nucleotides are TGTGCCAGCAGTCCGCAAAGTCCGGGACAGGGGGCCTACGAGCAGTACTTC. Translating it yields CASSPQSPGQGAYEQYF. The gene calls are TRBV28 and TRBJ2-7; 11 bases are shared with TRBD1. V dropped 5 bases and J dropped 2; count of bases not matched to a gene: 11. Germline V gene sequence: CDR1 MDHEN, CDR2 SYDVKM. The CDR3 contains 17 residues.

Remarks on this clone: The junction departs from the called germline gene at one end, perhaps through a read error. The rearrangement uses TRBV14 and TRBJ2-7; no reliable D call. Per germline, CDR1 SGHDN and CDR2 FVKESK. CDR3 length: 13 residues. The CDR3 sequence: CASSQGGGDPSQF. The CDR3 DNA follows: TGTGCCAGCAGCCAAGGTGGTGGGGATCCTTCGCAATTC.

This clone was seen a single time. The chain links TRBV10-3 to TRBJ2-7; 12 positions agree with TRBD2. This CDR3 region has 14 residues. Trimming took 8 bases from V and 2 from J; bases not matched to a gene: 4. CDR1 is ENHRY, CDR2 SYGVKD, per germline. The CDR3 is CAIGLAGRAYEQYF. The CDR3 DNA sequence: TGTGCCATCGGACTAGCGGGGAGGGCCTACGAGCAGTACTTC.

The genes are TRBV30 and TRBJ1-5; D remains ambiguous. This CDR3 region has 12 residues. CDR1 is GTSNPN and CDR2 is SVGIG in the germline V gene (reference sequence). Trimming took 0 bases from V and 4 from J, leaving 4 bases between them. The CDR3 sequence: CAWSVGNQPQHF. CDR3 DNA sequence: TGTGCCTGGAGTGTGGGTAATCAGCCCCAGCATTTT.

The chain employs TRBV29-1 and TRBJ1-5; perhaps TRBD1 as D (6 bases). CDR1 and CDR2 (germline): SQVTM, ANQGSEA. Trimming cost V 5 bases and J 7 bases, with 18 bases left between them. CDR3 size: 14 residues. CDR3 sequence: CSVPSSGGGQPQHF. The DNA of the CDR3 is TGCAGCGTTCCCTCGTCGGGGGGCGGACAGCCCCAGCATTTT. Full variable domain (missing parts from reference TRBV29-1 and TRBJ1-5): SAVISQKPSRDICQRGTSLTIQCQVDSQVTMMFWYRQQPGQSLTLIATANQGSEATYESGFVIDKFPISRPNLTFSTLTVSNMSPEDSSIYLCSVPSSGGGQPQHFGDGTRLSIL.

V and J are TRBV28 and TRBJ2-7; D is undetermined. Germline V lookup: CDR1 MDHEN, CDR2 SYDVKM. There are 12 residues in the CDR3. V was trimmed by 5 bases and J by 5 bases, leaving 10 bases between them. This chain's CDR3 is CASSVRPNEQYF. In DNA form, the CDR3 reads TGTGCCAGCAGTGTGCGACCTAACGAGCAGTACTTC.

The chain combines TRBV9 with TRBJ2-1; a possible D gene is TRBD1 (6 bases). From germline, CDR1 is SGDLS and CDR2 YYNGEE. V dropped 3 bases and J dropped 10 bases, with 23 bases sitting between them. This CDR3 has 16 residues. CDR3 protein: CASSGGTLGKQFEQFF. In DNA, the CDR3 is TGTGCCAGCAGCGGAGGGACATTAGGGAAACAATTCGAGCAGTTCTTC.

CDR3 bases: TGCAGCGTTAAGGATTTGCGGGAAAACATTCAGTACTTC. The encoded protein is CSVKDLRENIQYF. The chain joins TRBV29-1 to TRBJ2-4, with D possibly matching TRBD2 (5 bases). CDR3 length equals 13 residues. CDR1 is SQVTM and CDR2 is ANQGSEA in the germline V gene. V shed 5 bases and J shed 5 bases, with 13 bases lying between them.

The CDR3 DNA reads TGTGCCAGCAGTTTACAGGGGTTCGAGCAGTACTTC. It encodes CASSLQGFEQYF. The V gene is TRBV28, the J gene TRBJ2-7; maybe TRBD1 (6 bases). Between the trimmed V and J ends, which lost 2 bases and 6 bases, there was a span of 8 bases. The CDR3 totals 12 residues. Germline V gene lookup returns CDR1 MDHEN and CDR2 SYDVKM. The full variable domain, rest sourced from reference TRBV28 and TRBJ2-7, is DVKVTQSSRYLVKRTGEKVFLECVQDMDHENMFWYRQDPGLGLRLIYFSYDVKMKEKGDIPEGYSVSREKKERFSLILESASTNQTSMYLCASSLQGFEQYFGPGTRLTVT.

This clone showed up just a few times. The J gene is TRBJ2-1, the V gene TRBV28; 13 bases are shared with TRBD2. This CDR3 is built from 15 residues. Germline V lookup: CDR1 MDHEN, CDR2 SYDVKM. V shed 4 bases, J shed 4 bases, and the junction held 1 base outside the gene matches. Written as DNA, the CDR3 is TGTGCCAGCAGTTCACTAGCGGGGGGGTACAATGAGCAGTTCTTC. Encoded protein: CASSSLAGGYNEQFF.

This chain links TRBV7-8 with TRBJ1-2, with 8 bases lining up with TRBD1. Losses at the gene ends were 5 bases for V and 7 bases for J; bases not matched to a gene: 3. The CDR3 is 12 residues long. The germline CDR1 and CDR2 sequences are SGHVS and FQNEAQ. The CDR3 DNA reads as TGTGCCAGCAGCCTAGACAGGGGTGGCTACACCTTC. It yields the protein CASSLDRGGYTF. Drawing the rest from reference TRBV7-8 and TRBJ1-2, the complete variable domain is GAGVSQSPRYKVAKRGQDVALRCDPISGHVSLFWYQQALGQGPEFLTYFQNEAQLDKSGLPSDRFFAERPEGSVSTLKIQRTQQEDSAVYLCASSLDRGGYTFGSGTRLTVV.

The genes are TRBV6-1 and TRBJ1-2; 8 positions match TRBD1. V was clipped by 5 bases and J by 3 bases; unmatched bases: 2. From germline, CDR1 is MNHNS and CDR2 SASEGT. The CDR3 contains 13 residues. The CDR3 bases are TGTGCCAGCAGTCTACAGGGGGACTATGGCTACACCTTC. Translating it yields CASSLQGDYGYTF.

The rearrangement joins TRBV9 to TRBJ2-5, with D uncertain. The CDR3 has 14 residues. Trimming removed 0 bases at V and 1 base at J, with 7 bases between. CDR1 and CDR2 (germline): SGDLS, YYNGEE. CDR3 nucleotide sequence: TGTGCCAGCAGCGTAGACGACTTCCAAGAGACCCAGTACTTC. Translating gives CASSVDDFQETQYF.

In this sample, this clone turned up a few times. The chain uses TRBV6-6 and TRBJ1-1; maybe TRBD1 (5 bases). The V and J ends lost 5 bases and 7 bases respectively, with 11 bases between them. The CDR3 totals 12 residues. The germline V gene encodes CDR1 MNHNY and CDR2 SVGAGI (reference sequence). The CDR3 sequence is CASSTGALEAFF. CDR3 nucleotide sequence: TGTGCCAGCAGTACAGGAGCCCTTGAAGCTTTCTTT.

V is TRBV27 and J is TRBJ2-3, with D hard to call. The CDR3 is made up of 15 amino acids. Germline V gene data show CDR1 as MNHEY and CDR2 as SMNVEV (reference sequence). Trimming pared 3 bases from V and 0 bases from J, leaving 10 bases between. CDR3 coding DNA: TGTGCCAGCAGTTTTGCGGAAAGCAGCACAGATACGCAGTATTTT. Protein: CASSFAESSTDTQYF.

The CDR3 DNA reads as TGTGCCAGCAGTCAGGACAGATCCTACGAGCAGTACTTC. The encoded protein is CASSQDRSYEQYF. The chain recombines TRBV6-1 with TRBJ2-7, with D perhaps matching TRBD1 (6 bases). Trimming removed 5 bases from V and 1 base from J, with 9 bases in between. CDR3 length equals 13 residues. The germline V gene has CDR1 MNHNS and CDR2 SASEGT.

The chain employs TRBV6-5 and TRBJ1-5; 7 nucleotides agree with TRBD1. V shed 5 bases and J 7 bases; nucleotides not matched to a gene: 11. This CDR3 contains 15 residues. Germline V gene sequence: CDR1 MNHEY, CDR2 SVGAGI. The DNA of the CDR3 is TGTGCCAGCAGTCCGACAGGAGGGGGCGTGCAGCCCCAGCATTTT. Its protein product is CASSPTGGGVQPQHF.

V and J are TRBV7-3 and TRBJ2-7; a possible D gene is TRBD1 (6 bases). The germline CDR1 and CDR2 sequences are SGHTA and FQGTGA. The CDR3 has 15 amino acids. The germline V and J ends were trimmed by 4 bases and 3 bases, with 16 bases remaining between them. The CDR3 loop reads CASSSAPGHSYEQYF. DNA of the CDR3: TGTGCCAGCAGCTCGGCTCCGGGACACAGCTACGAGCAGTACTTC.

This chain's CDR3 is CASSSGTGDFLYNEQFF. DNA of the CDR3: TGTGCCAGCAGTTCCGGGACAGGGGACTTCTTATACAATGAGCAGTTCTTC. The rearrangement uses TRBV28 and TRBJ2-1; TRBD1 agrees at 10 bases. V dropped 4 bases and J dropped 4; count of bases not matched to a gene: 10. The CDR3 totals 17 residues. Per the germline V gene, CDR1 is MDHEN and CDR2 is SYDVKM.

This chain uses TRBV6-5 with TRBJ2-7, with 7 bases aligning to TRBD2. Trimming removed 6 bases from V and 5 bases from J; junction bases left unmatched: 10. Germline V gene sequence: CDR1 MNHEY, CDR2 SVGAGI. This CDR3 is built from 14 residues. As DNA, the CDR3 is TGTGCCAGCAGCAAAATGGGGGGGAGGCACGAGCAGTACTTC. Its protein product is CASSKMGGRHEQYF.

This chain joins TRBV5-6 and TRBJ1-2; D not certain. V gave up 1 base and J gave up 6 bases, with 10 bases separating them. Germline V gene sequence: CDR1 SGHDT, CDR2 YYEEEE. The CDR3 is 13 amino acids. CDR3 sequence reads: CASSLMEGHGYTF. DNA of the CDR3: TGTGCCAGCAGCTTGATGGAGGGCCATGGCTACACCTTC. The variable domain in full, completed from reference TRBV5-6 and TRBJ1-2, reads DAGVTQSPTHLIKTRGQQVTLRCSPKSGHDTVSWYQQALGQGPQFIFQYYEEEERQRGNFPDRFSGHQFPNYSSELNVNALLLGDSALYLCASSLMEGHGYTFGSGTRLTVV.

J is TRBJ2-4 and V is TRBV2; TRBD2 might be the D (6 bases). The CDR3 totals 13 residues. V was trimmed by 10 bases and J by 1 base, leaving 11 bases between them. Germline-derived CDR1 and CDR2 are SNHLY and FYNNEI. Here the CDR3 DNA reads TGTGCCATACAGGCGGGGGCCAAAAACATTCAGTACTTC. The encoded protein is CAIQAGAKNIQYF.

The V and J genes are TRBV19 and TRBJ2-1; D unclear. Germline lookup yields CDR1 LNHDA and CDR2 SQIVND (reference sequence). V dropped 7 bases and J dropped 7 bases, with 8 bases sitting between them. CDR3 length: 11 residues. The DNA for the CDR3 is TGTGCCAGTACTGAAGAAAATGAGCAGTTCTTC. This encodes CASTEENEQFF.

The V gene is TRBV6-1, the J gene TRBJ2-7; 10 nucleotides align to TRBD1. The CDR3 totals 13 residues. Germline V CDR1 and CDR2: MNHNS, SASEGT. The ends lost 7 bases at V and 4 bases at J; junction bases unmatched: 4. The CDR3 is CASTRDRGYEQYF. DNA of the CDR3: TGTGCCAGCACCCGGGACAGGGGTTACGAGCAGTACTTC.